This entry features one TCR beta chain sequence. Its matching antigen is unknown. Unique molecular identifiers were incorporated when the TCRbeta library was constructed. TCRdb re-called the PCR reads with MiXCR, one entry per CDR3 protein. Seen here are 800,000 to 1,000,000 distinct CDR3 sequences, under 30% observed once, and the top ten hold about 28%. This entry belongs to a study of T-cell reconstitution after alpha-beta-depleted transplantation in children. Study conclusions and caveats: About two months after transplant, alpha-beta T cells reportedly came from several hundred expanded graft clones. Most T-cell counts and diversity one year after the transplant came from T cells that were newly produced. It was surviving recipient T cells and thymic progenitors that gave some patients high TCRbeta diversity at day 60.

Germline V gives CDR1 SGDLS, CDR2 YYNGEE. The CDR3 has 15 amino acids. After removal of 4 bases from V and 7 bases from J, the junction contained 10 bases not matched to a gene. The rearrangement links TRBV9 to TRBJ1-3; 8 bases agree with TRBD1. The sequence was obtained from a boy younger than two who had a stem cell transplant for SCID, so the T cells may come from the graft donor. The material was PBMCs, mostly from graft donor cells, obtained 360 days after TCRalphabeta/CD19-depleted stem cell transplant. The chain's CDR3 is CASSMRGQGANTIYF. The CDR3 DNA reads TGTGCCAGCAGCATGCGGGGGCAGGGGGCGAACACCATATATTTT.